The 25 T cell receptor beta chains given below trace back to one sample, sequenced in a study of T cells in Graves' hyperthyroidism and ophthalmopathy. TCR beta CDR3 sequences were amplified from RNA transcripts. The TCR CDR3 was amplified in a first-round RT-PCR using the HTBI primer set. TCRdb used MiXCR to reprocess the multiplex PCR reads, holding one entry per CDR3 protein. The sample includes 750,000 to 950,000 distinct CDR3 sequences, 35% to 40% of them seen just once. Sequenced: blood. These receptors all come from a man between 18 and 35 years old with Graves' hyperthyroidism.

This clonotype turned up a few times. This chain joins TRBV12-3 or TRBV12-4 and TRBJ2-2; perhaps TRBD2 as D (5 bases). This CDR3 is built from 14 residues. The V end lost 5 bases, the J end lost 3 bases, and 10 bases lay between the germline ends. The CDR3 DNA reads TGTGCCAGCAGTCCCCGGGGTGACACCGGGGAGCTGTTTTTT. This translates into CASSPRGDTGELFF.

V is TRBV2 and J is TRBJ1-2; no clear D. With 4 bases removed from V and 3 bases from J, the gap between germline ends came to 9 bases. CDR3 size: 13 residues. Germline loops: CDR1 SNHLY, CDR2 FYNNEI. CDR3 DNA sequence: TGTGCCAGCAGTGCGGAGGGTTACTATGGCTACACCTTC. This codes for CASSAEGYYGYTF.

This clonotype was observed a handful of times. V and J are TRBV4-3 and TRBJ2-5; no definite D call. Germline CDR1 is LGHNA and CDR2 is YSLEER. The CDR3 totals 13 residues. The ends were cut back, 1 base at V and 5 bases at J, with 8 bases in the middle. CDR3 amino acids: CASSQVEWETQYF. CDR3 bases: TGCGCCAGCAGCCAAGTTGAGTGGGAGACCCAGTACTTC.

This clonotype was picked up many times. The V gene is TRBV5-1, the J gene TRBJ1-1; D unclear. Germline V gene lookup returns CDR1 SGHRS and CDR2 YFSETQ. The CDR3 has 15 amino acids. V lost 0 bases and J lost 8, with 17 bases in between. CDR3 nucleotide sequence: TGCGCCAGCAGCTTGGATGGTAGCACCAGGATGGAAGCTTTCTTT. Amino acid sequence: CASSLDGSTRMEAFF.

This clonotype has only a few counts. The genes are TRBV4-3 and TRBJ1-1, with D possibly matching TRBD1 (6 bases). V was cut by 1 base and J by 0 bases, with 9 bases left in between. CDR3 length: 15 amino acids. The V gene's germline CDR1 is LGHNA and CDR2 YSLEER. The CDR3 is CASSQVGQMNTEAFF. For the CDR3, the DNA is TGCGCCAGCAGCCAAGTAGGACAGATGAACACTGAAGCTTTCTTT.

V is TRBV7-2 and J is TRBJ2-1; 14 nucleotides line up with TRBD2. This CDR3 spans 17 amino acids. The ends lost 5 bases at V and 6 bases at J; junction bases unmatched: 9. Germline CDR1 is SGHTA and CDR2 is FQGNSA. Here the CDR3 DNA reads TGTGCCAGCAGCCGAACCGGGACTAGCGGGAGATCCAATGAGCAGTTCTTC. This sequence encodes CASSRTGTSGRSNEQFF.

The genes are TRBV12-3 or TRBV12-4 and TRBJ2-5; the match to TRBD1 covers 9 bases. The J segment lost 5 bases and the V segment lost 6 bases, leaving 7 bases of the junction unmatched. The CDR3 is 14 amino acids. CDR3 amino acids: CASRRDRVSETQYF. CDR3 DNA: TGTGCCAGCAGACGGGACAGGGTTAGCGAGACCCAGTACTTC.

The table lists this clonotype with many counts. CDR3 bases: TGTGCCACCAGCCCATCGGGACGGAGCCAAGAGACCCAGTACTTC. Translated, it gives CATSPSGRSQETQYF. The V call is TRBV24-1, the J call TRBJ2-5; tentatively, D is TRBD1 or TRBD2 (5 bases each). Germline lookup yields CDR1 KGHDR and CDR2 SFDVKD. The ends were cut back, 7 bases at V and 1 base at J, with 15 bases in the middle. There are 15 residues in the CDR3.

Worth noting for this clonotype: Sequence at one end of the junction differs from germline and may be a read error. The chain is built from TRBV7-8 and TRBJ2-7; 7 bases are a match to TRBD1. Germline CDR1 and CDR2: SGHVS and FQNEAQ. The CDR3 covers 14 residues. CDR3 region: CASTLGEGAYEQYF. The CDR3 DNA is TGTGCCAGCACCTTAGGAGAGGGGGCGTACGAGCAGTACTTC.

This clonotype was seen repeatedly, ten times or more. The V gene is TRBV29-1, the J gene TRBJ2-5; 8 positions agree with TRBD1. Germline V gene sequence: CDR1 SQVTM, CDR2 ANQGSEA. The CDR3 loop spans 13 amino acids. After removal of 4 bases from V and 5 bases from J, the junction contained 6 bases not matched to a gene. CDR3 protein: CSVVPGGMETQYF. As DNA, the CDR3 is TGCAGCGTTGTCCCAGGGGGCATGGAGACCCAGTACTTC. Drawing the rest from reference TRBV29-1 and TRBJ2-5, the complete variable domain is SAVISQKPSRDICQRGTSLTIQCQVDSQVTMMFWYRQQPGQSLTLIATANQGSEATYESGFVIDKFPISRPNLTFSTLTVSNMSPEDSSIYLCSVVPGGMETQYFGPGTRLLVL.

This clonotype has only one observation. The genes are TRBV14 and TRBJ1-3, with a possible D match to TRBD1 (5 bases). The germline V and J ends were trimmed by 3 bases and 8 bases, with 20 bases remaining between them. The germline V gene has CDR1 SGHDN and CDR2 FVKESK. CDR3 size: 16 residues. The CDR3 DNA follows: TGTGCCAGCAGCCAGAGAGCAGGGCTATATGGCTACACCATATATTTT. Protein product: CASSQRAGLYGYTIYF.

The chain combines TRBV6-5 with TRBJ1-4, with D unclear. Germline loops: CDR1 MNHEY, CDR2 SVGAGI. Trimming left V 2 bases short and J 8 bases short, with 9 bases between. CDR3 length: 13 residues. The CDR3 spells CASSYRENEKLFF. The CDR3 DNA is TGTGCCAGCAGTTACAGGGAGAACGAAAAACTGTTTTTT.

This sequence joins TRBV9 and TRBJ2-2, with TRBD2 matching over 8 bases. This CDR3 is built from 16 residues. The germline CDR1 and CDR2 sequences are SGDLS and YYNGEE. The V gene end was trimmed by 0 bases and the J gene end by 0 bases; junction bases not matched to a gene: 1. The CDR3 DNA sequence: TGTGCCAGCAGCGTAGCGGGAGGGGCGAACACCGGGGAGCTGTTTTTT. Protein: CASSVAGGANTGELFF.

The genes are TRBV3-1 and TRBJ1-6; the D is unclear. The CDR3 runs to 13 residues. V was trimmed by 0 bases and J by 11 bases, leaving 8 bases between them. CDR1 is LGHDT, CDR2 YNNKEL, per germline (reference sequence). The CDR3 spells CASSQDSTAPLHF. The CDR3 nucleotides are TGTGCCAGCAGCCAAGATTCCACAGCACCCCTCCACTTT.

This clonotype was recorded a few times. V gene TRBV15 combines with J gene TRBJ2-7; D is perhaps TRBD2 (7 bases). This CDR3 spans 16 amino acids. Trimming took off 1 base at V and 2 bases at J, with 15 bases between the two ends. Looked up from germline, CDR1 is LNHNV and CDR2 is YYDKDF (reference sequence). This CDR3 is CATSRVRGGGTYEQYF. CDR3 DNA: TGTGCCACCAGCAGAGTTCGGGGCGGGGGCACCTACGAGCAGTACTTC.

The genes are TRBV19 and TRBJ1-5; D might be TRBD1 (6 bases). Germline CDR1 LNHDA, CDR2 SQIVND (reference sequence). The CDR3 covers 14 residues. V was cut by 8 bases and J by 7 bases, with 18 bases left in between. The CDR3 region has the DNA TGTGCCAGTGCAACAGGGAGGGGAAGGCAGCCCCAGCATTTT. It specifies CASATGRGRQPQHF.

The chain carries TRBV6-4 and TRBJ2-7; a weak D match, TRBD2 (6 bases). There are 16 residues in the CDR3. Trimming cost V 5 bases and J 0 bases, with 17 bases left between them. Germline V lookup: CDR1 MRHNA, CDR2 SNTAGT. In DNA, the CDR3 is TGTGCCAGCAGTAGGGATCAATCGGGAGCCTCCTACGAGCAGTACTTC. It codes for CASSRDQSGASYEQYF.

V is TRBV7-9 and J is TRBJ2-5; D might be TRBD1 (7 bases). The CDR3 loop spans 15 amino acids. Germline lookup yields CDR1 SEHNR and CDR2 FQNEAQ (reference sequence). V lost 2 bases, J lost 1 base, and 11 bases lay in between. CDR3 amino acids: CASSLRGDSQETQYF. The CDR3 DNA is TGTGCCAGCAGCTTAAGGGGGGACAGCCAAGAGACCCAGTACTTC.

As regards this clonotype: At one of its ends the junction is not consistent with the germline gene, which may arise from a read error. This chain joins TRBV5-1 and TRBJ1-2; D call uncertain. This CDR3 comprises 13 residues. Germline lookup yields CDR1 SGHRS and CDR2 YFSETQ. DNA of the CDR3: TGTGCCAGCAGCCCGCCGACCGACTATGGCTACACCTTC. It codes for CASSPPTDYGYTF.

This clonotype was counted at least ten times. The rearrangement uses TRBV5-1 and TRBJ1-1; the D gene is possibly TRBD1 (5 bases). Germline V gene lookup returns CDR1 SGHRS and CDR2 YFSETQ. The CDR3 is 15 residues long. Trimming removed 4 bases from V and 8 bases from J, with 21 bases in between. CDR3 DNA sequence: TGCGCCAGCAGCCAAACAAACTGGGGCGGGACGGAAGCTTTCTTT. This encodes CASSQTNWGGTEAFF. Complete variable domain (other parts from reference TRBV5-1 and TRBJ1-1): KAGVTQTPRYLIKTRGQQVTLSCSPISGHRSVSWYQQTPGQGLQFLFEYFSETQRNKGNFPGRFSGRQFSNSRSEMNVSTLELGDSALYLCASSQTNWGGTEAFFGQGTRLTVV.

The V call is TRBV6-5, the J call TRBJ2-2; perhaps D is TRBD1 or TRBD2 (5 bases each). In germline, CDR1 is MNHEY, CDR2 SVGAGI. This CDR3 has 17 residues. Trimming cost V 6 bases and J 6 bases, with 23 bases left between them. The CDR3 protein is CASRDPQDSHFAGELFF. The CDR3 DNA reads TGTGCCAGCAGAGACCCACAGGACTCCCATTTTGCCGGGGAGCTGTTTTTT.

The J gene is TRBJ2-5, the V gene TRBV28; unclear D gene. V gave up 5 bases and J gave up 4 bases, with 11 bases separating them. This CDR3 contains 13 residues. The V gene's germline CDR1 is MDHEN and CDR2 SYDVKM. The CDR3 sequence: CASSARLGETQYF. The CDR3 DNA reads TGTGCCAGCAGTGCCCGATTGGGAGAGACCCAGTACTTC.

V usage is TRBV7-8 and J usage is TRBJ2-5; 13 nucleotides line up with TRBD2. The CDR3 consists of 18 residues. V was pared by 2 bases and J by 1 base, with 7 bases of the junction left unmatched. Looked up from germline, CDR1 is SGHVS and CDR2 is FQNEAQ. The CDR3 loop reads CASSLTGRLAGGQETQYF. The CDR3, as DNA: TGTGCCAGCAGCTTAACTGGGAGACTAGCGGGGGGCCAAGAGACCCAGTACTTC.

The table lists this clonotype with many counts. The genes are TRBV29-1 and TRBJ1-1, with D hard to call. Trimming cost V 4 bases and J 1 base, with 7 bases left between them. The CDR3 runs 12 residues. Germline-derived CDR1 and CDR2 are SQVTM and ANQGSEA. DNA of the CDR3: TGCAGCGTTGGGAGACCGAACACTGAAGCTTTCTTT. Its translation is CSVGRPNTEAFF.

This chain connects TRBV4-3 to TRBJ2-7, with D possibly TRBD2 on 6 matching bases. CDR3 size: 15 residues. The germline V gene encodes CDR1 LGHNA and CDR2 YSLEER. Deletions cut 0 bases from V and 4 bases from J, with 13 bases between. The CDR3 loop is CASSQEWLAKYEQYF. Here the CDR3 DNA reads TGCGCCAGCAGCCAAGAATGGCTAGCGAAATACGAGCAGTACTTC.